This is a list of T cell receptor beta chains from one sample in a study of cytomegalovirus exposure and HLA in healthy donors. Some clones are missing from TCRdb's copy, which holds only in-frame ones; the method was immunoSEQ multiplex PCR. The repertoire holds about 120,000 clones, about 80% seen once, with 25% to 35% in the top ten. The sample taken for sequencing was PBMCs. These receptors were obtained from a man aged 60-69 years in good health and CMV-seropositive. The CDR3 runs from the conserved cysteine through the conserved F or W. Fields, in order: J gene, V gene, CDR3 length, clone size, D gene, CDR3 protein, CDR3 DNA. The D gene is left open where the match is weak. Size is omitted from some rows. Given values are once, few, many or a class for expanded clones.

j_call: TRBJ2-7
v_call: TRBV9
cdr3_length: 14
clone_size: -
d_call: TRBD1
cdr3_aa: CASSLGQVPYEQYF
cdr3_nt: TGTGCCAGCAGCCTAGGACAGGTCCCCTACGAGCAGTACTTC

j_call: TRBJ2-1
v_call: TRBV7-3
cdr3_length: 15
clone_size: -
d_call: -
cdr3_aa: CASSLSGATYNEQFF
cdr3_nt: TGTGCCAGCAGCTTATCAGGGGCGACGTACAATGAGCAGTTCTTC

j_call: TRBJ2-3
v_call: TRBV12-5
cdr3_length: 14
clone_size: -
d_call: TRBD1
cdr3_aa: CASGLEDRGGTQYF
cdr3_nt: TGTGCTAGTGGTTTGGAGGACAGGGGCGGTACGCAGTATTTT

j_call: TRBJ2-3
v_call: TRBV2
cdr3_length: 14
clone_size: once
d_call: -
cdr3_aa: CASMTGQSTDTQYF
cdr3_nt: TGTGCCAGCATGACCGGACAGAGCACAGATACGCAGTATTTT

j_call: TRBJ2-5
v_call: TRBV5-1
cdr3_length: 14
clone_size: -
d_call: TRBD2
cdr3_aa: CASTAGGPGETQYF
cdr3_nt: TGCGCCAGCACTGCGGGGGGGCCTGGAGAGACCCAGTACTTC

j_call: TRBJ1-1
v_call: TRBV15
cdr3_length: 12
clone_size: -
d_call: -
cdr3_aa: CATRGEGTEAFF
cdr3_nt: TGTGCCACCCGAGGGGAGGGCACTGAAGCTTTCTTT

j_call: TRBJ2-1
v_call: TRBV4-2
cdr3_length: 16
clone_size: few
d_call: TRBD2
cdr3_aa: CASSLGQAGAGNEQFF
cdr3_nt: TGTGCCAGCAGCCTGGGGCAAGCGGGAGCGGGCAATGAGCAGTTCTTC

j_call: TRBJ2-7
v_call: TRBV6-6
cdr3_length: 14
clone_size: once
d_call: -
cdr3_aa: CASSSAPYRDEQYF
cdr3_nt: TGTGCCAGCAGTAGCGCGCCCTACAGGGACGAGCAGTACTTC

j_call: TRBJ2-5
v_call: TRBV14
cdr3_length: 14
clone_size: -
d_call: -
cdr3_aa: CASSQERGRKTQYF
cdr3_nt: TGTGCCAGCAGCCAAGAGCGAGGGCGAAAGACCCAGTACTTC

j_call: TRBJ1-1
v_call: TRBV12-5
cdr3_length: 11
clone_size: -
d_call: -
cdr3_aa: CASGLYSEAFF
cdr3_nt: TGTGCTAGTGGTTTGTATAGTGAAGCTTTCTTT

j_call: TRBJ2-7
v_call: TRBV10-1
cdr3_length: 14
clone_size: -
d_call: TRBD1
cdr3_aa: CASSGPGQGGEQYF
cdr3_nt: TGCGCCAGCAGTGGACCGGGACAGGGCGGCGAGCAGTACTTC

j_call: TRBJ2-5
v_call: TRBV9
cdr3_length: 15
clone_size: -
d_call: TRBD2
cdr3_aa: CASSAAGGPGETQYF
cdr3_nt: TGTGCCAGCAGCGCTGCGGGGGGGCCGGGGGAGACCCAGTACTTC

j_call: TRBJ2-2
v_call: TRBV9
cdr3_length: 15
clone_size: once
d_call: -
cdr3_aa: CATYRGLLNTGELFF
cdr3_nt: TGTGCCACCTACCGTGGACTACTGAACACCGGGGAGCTGTTTTTT

j_call: TRBJ2-7
v_call: TRBV14
cdr3_length: 15
clone_size: -
d_call: TRBD2
cdr3_aa: CASSHPGTSPNEQYF
cdr3_nt: TGTGCCAGCAGCCATCCCGGGACTAGCCCTAACGAGCAGTACTTC

j_call: TRBJ1-2
v_call: TRBV29-1
cdr3_length: 14
clone_size: few
d_call: -
cdr3_aa: CSVPADLANYGYTF
cdr3_nt: TGCAGCGTCCCCGCGGACTTAGCTAACTATGGCTACACCTTC

j_call: TRBJ2-1
v_call: TRBV5-1
cdr3_length: 16
clone_size: -
d_call: TRBD1
cdr3_aa: CASSSNRGNANNEQFF
cdr3_nt: TGCGCCAGCAGCTCTAACAGGGGGAACGCGAACAATGAGCAGTTCTTC

j_call: TRBJ1-2
v_call: TRBV15
cdr3_length: 15
clone_size: -
d_call: -
cdr3_aa: CATSRAREPSYGYTF
cdr3_nt: TGTGCCACCAGCAGAGCCAGGGAACCCAGTTATGGCTACACCTTC

j_call: TRBJ1-5
v_call: TRBV2
cdr3_length: 16
clone_size: few
d_call: TRBD1
cdr3_aa: CASSGDRTYSNQPQHF
cdr3_nt: TGTGCCAGCAGCGGGGACAGGACTTATAGCAATCAGCCCCAGCATTTT

j_call: TRBJ1-1
v_call: TRBV28
cdr3_length: 15
clone_size: -
d_call: TRBD1
cdr3_aa: CASSPRTGTYTEAFF
cdr3_nt: TGTGCCAGCAGTCCACGGACAGGGACCTACACTGAAGCTTTCTTT

j_call: TRBJ1-1
v_call: TRBV6-1
cdr3_length: 17
clone_size: -
d_call: TRBD1
cdr3_aa: CASSEYYRGRSDTEAFF
cdr3_nt: TGTGCCAGCAGTGAATATTACAGGGGGCGCAGTGACACTGAAGCTTTCTTT

j_call: TRBJ1-4
v_call: TRBV27
cdr3_length: 14
clone_size: -
d_call: -
cdr3_aa: CASSNPGENEKLFF
cdr3_nt: TGTGCCAGCAGTAACCCGGGAGAAAATGAAAAACTGTTTTTT

j_call: TRBJ2-5
v_call: TRBV5-1
cdr3_length: 16
clone_size: -
d_call: TRBD1
cdr3_aa: CASSPLKQGAWETQYF
cdr3_nt: TGCGCCAGCAGCCCCCTCAAGCAGGGGGCATGGGAGACCCAGTACTTC

j_call: TRBJ2-3
v_call: TRBV2
cdr3_length: 16
clone_size: -
d_call: TRBD2
cdr3_aa: CASSVPLAGVGDTQYF
cdr3_nt: TGTGCCAGCAGCGTCCCACTAGCGGGAGTGGGTGATACGCAGTATTTT

j_call: TRBJ1-6
v_call: TRBV15
cdr3_length: 15
clone_size: -
d_call: -
cdr3_aa: CATSREDGQNSPLHF
cdr3_nt: TGTGCCACCAGCAGAGAGGACGGACAGAATTCACCCCTCCACTTT

j_call: TRBJ2-3
v_call: TRBV28
cdr3_length: 15
clone_size: -
d_call: -
cdr3_aa: CASRTGQNPTDTQYF
cdr3_nt: TGTGCCAGCAGGACCGGACAGAACCCCACAGATACGCAGTATTTT

j_call: TRBJ2-7
v_call: TRBV13
cdr3_length: 15
clone_size: -
d_call: -
cdr3_aa: CASSFPPDGTYEQYF
cdr3_nt: TGTGCCAGCAGCTTCCCACCGGACGGGACCTACGAGCAGTACTTC

j_call: TRBJ2-5
v_call: TRBV6-5
cdr3_length: 13
clone_size: once
d_call: -
cdr3_aa: CASRNRVQETQYF
cdr3_nt: TGTGCCAGCAGAAACAGGGTGCAAGAGACCCAGTACTTC

j_call: TRBJ2-1
v_call: TRBV5-6
cdr3_length: 17
clone_size: few
d_call: TRBD2
cdr3_aa: CASSRGLAGVLSNEQFF
cdr3_nt: TGTGCCAGCAGCCGGGGACTAGCGGGGGTCCTCTCGAATGAGCAGTTCTTC

j_call: TRBJ2-7
v_call: TRBV6-6
cdr3_length: 15
clone_size: -
d_call: -
cdr3_aa: CAISEFGTFSYEQYF
cdr3_nt: TGTGCCATTTCCGAATTCGGGACTTTTTCCTACGAGCAGTACTTC

j_call: TRBJ2-2
v_call: TRBV5-1
cdr3_length: 15
clone_size: once
d_call: TRBD1
cdr3_aa: CASRRTGGNTGELFF
cdr3_nt: TGCGCCAGCAGGAGGACAGGAGGTAACACCGGGGAGCTGTTTTTT

j_call: TRBJ1-2
v_call: TRBV4-1
cdr3_length: 15
clone_size: once
d_call: TRBD1
cdr3_aa: CASSLSGQGQYGYTF
cdr3_nt: TGCGCCAGCAGCCTTTCGGGACAGGGGCAATATGGCTACACCTTC

j_call: TRBJ2-6
v_call: TRBV19
cdr3_length: 16
clone_size: -
d_call: -
cdr3_aa: CASSIGSPVRANVLTF
cdr3_nt: TGTGCCAGTAGTATAGGAAGCCCCGTCAGGGCCAACGTCCTGACTTTC

j_call: TRBJ1-2
v_call: TRBV10-3
cdr3_length: 14
clone_size: few
d_call: TRBD1
cdr3_aa: CAISESDREYGYTF
cdr3_nt: TGTGCCATCAGTGAGTCAGACAGGGAATATGGCTACACCTTC

j_call: TRBJ1-2
v_call: TRBV5-6
cdr3_length: 17
clone_size: -
d_call: TRBD1
cdr3_aa: CASSLVSGGGAIYGYTF
cdr3_nt: TGTGCCAGCAGCTTGGTTTCAGGGGGTGGAGCTATCTATGGCTACACCTTC

j_call: TRBJ1-1
v_call: TRBV18
cdr3_length: 16
clone_size: -
d_call: TRBD1
cdr3_aa: CASSPRTGGPGTEAFF
cdr3_nt: TGTGCCAGCTCACCAAGGACAGGGGGCCCTGGAACTGAAGCTTTCTTT

j_call: TRBJ1-2
v_call: TRBV7-2
cdr3_length: 17
clone_size: once
d_call: TRBD1
cdr3_aa: CASSRTGLQFVGTVYTF
cdr3_nt: TGTGCCAGCAGCCGGACAGGTCTTCAGTTCGTCGGGACTGTCTACACCTTC

j_call: TRBJ1-4
v_call: TRBV30
cdr3_length: 13
clone_size: -
d_call: -
cdr3_aa: CAWSVRRWEKLFF
cdr3_nt: TGTGCCTGGAGTGTAAGGAGGTGGGAAAAACTGTTTTTT

j_call: TRBJ1-1
v_call: TRBV7-3
cdr3_length: 15
clone_size: -
d_call: -
cdr3_aa: CASSFVSGTPGEAFF
cdr3_nt: TGTGCCAGCAGCTTTGTATCCGGGACACCGGGGGAAGCTTTCTTT

j_call: TRBJ2-7
v_call: TRBV7-6
cdr3_length: 17
clone_size: -
d_call: TRBD1
cdr3_aa: CASSFWSGQGLIDEQYF
cdr3_nt: TGTGCCAGCAGCTTTTGGTCAGGACAGGGGTTGATCGACGAGCAGTACTTC

j_call: TRBJ2-1
v_call: TRBV18
cdr3_length: 13
clone_size: -
d_call: -
cdr3_aa: CASSPGQDNEQFF
cdr3_nt: TGTGCCAGCTCACCGGGACAAGACAATGAGCAGTTCTTC

j_call: TRBJ2-2
v_call: TRBV9
cdr3_length: 19
clone_size: -
d_call: TRBD2
cdr3_aa: CASSVSRLAGGSNTGELFF
cdr3_nt: TGTGCCAGCAGCGTATCTCGACTAGCGGGGGGGTCGAACACCGGGGAGCTGTTTTTT

j_call: TRBJ1-6
v_call: TRBV7-8
cdr3_length: 14
clone_size: -
d_call: -
cdr3_aa: CASSLGPGSSPLHF
cdr3_nt: TGTGCCAGCAGCTTAGGACCTGGGAGCTCACCCCTCCACTTT

j_call: TRBJ2-3
v_call: TRBV29-1
cdr3_length: 13
clone_size: -
d_call: TRBD1
cdr3_aa: CSVQGASTDTQYF
cdr3_nt: TGCAGCGTACAGGGGGCTAGCACAGATACGCAGTATTTT

j_call: TRBJ2-3
v_call: TRBV19
cdr3_length: 22
clone_size: -
d_call: TRBD2
cdr3_aa: CASRRDRGWFGTSGSDTDTQYF
cdr3_nt: TGTGCCAGTAGACGGGACAGGGGTTGGTTCGGGACTAGCGGGAGCGATACAGATACGCAGTATTTT

j_call: TRBJ2-1
v_call: TRBV10-2
cdr3_length: 12
clone_size: -
d_call: TRBD1
cdr3_aa: CASSNTGVEQFF
cdr3_nt: TGCGCCAGCTCCAACACAGGGGTTGAGCAGTTCTTC

j_call: TRBJ1-2
v_call: TRBV28
cdr3_length: 15
clone_size: -
d_call: TRBD1
cdr3_aa: CASSSGTGGYYGYTF
cdr3_nt: TGTGCCAGCAGTTCCGGGACAGGGGGATACTATGGCTACACCTTC

j_call: TRBJ2-2
v_call: TRBV7-6
cdr3_length: 18
clone_size: -
d_call: -
cdr3_aa: CASSLVPPGGANTGELFF
cdr3_nt: TGTGCCAGCAGCTTAGTCCCCCCAGGAGGGGCGAACACCGGGGAGCTGTTTTTT

j_call: TRBJ2-7
v_call: TRBV7-7
cdr3_length: 14
clone_size: few
d_call: TRBD1
cdr3_aa: CASSLETGVYEQYF
cdr3_nt: TGTGCCAGCAGCTTAGAGACAGGGGTCTACGAGCAGTACTTC

j_call: TRBJ2-1
v_call: TRBV18
cdr3_length: 15
clone_size: -
d_call: TRBD1
cdr3_aa: CASSWTGGSYNEQFF
cdr3_nt: TGTGCCAGCTCATGGACAGGGGGCTCCTACAATGAGCAGTTCTTC

j_call: TRBJ1-1
v_call: TRBV7-2
cdr3_length: 14
clone_size: -
d_call: -
cdr3_aa: CASSLEGQGSEAFF
cdr3_nt: TGTGCCAGCAGCTTAGAAGGACAAGGGTCTGAAGCTTTCTTT

j_call: TRBJ2-3
v_call: TRBV27
cdr3_length: 14
clone_size: -
d_call: -
cdr3_aa: CASSSSRGTDTQYF
cdr3_nt: TGTGCCAGCAGTTCCTCACGGGGCACAGATACGCAGTATTTT

j_call: TRBJ2-1
v_call: TRBV5-4
cdr3_length: 14
clone_size: few
d_call: TRBD2
cdr3_aa: CASSLAGAGPEQFF
cdr3_nt: TGTGCCAGCAGTCTAGCGGGGGCGGGACCCGAGCAGTTCTTC

j_call: TRBJ2-7
v_call: TRBV2
cdr3_length: 13
clone_size: once
d_call: TRBD2
cdr3_aa: CASRAGVTYEQYF
cdr3_nt: TGTGCCAGCCGGGCGGGGGTAACCTACGAGCAGTACTTC

j_call: TRBJ2-5
v_call: TRBV9
cdr3_length: 14
clone_size: -
d_call: TRBD2
cdr3_aa: CASSVVGGGETQYF
cdr3_nt: TGTGCCAGCAGCGTAGTTGGGGGGGGAGAGACCCAGTACTTC

j_call: TRBJ1-5
v_call: TRBV5-8
cdr3_length: 13
clone_size: -
d_call: -
cdr3_aa: CASSLTGVRPQHF
cdr3_nt: TGTGCCAGCAGCCTGACAGGTGTGCGGCCCCAGCATTTT

j_call: TRBJ1-1
v_call: TRBV18
cdr3_length: 14
clone_size: -
d_call: TRBD1
cdr3_aa: CATGQGALNTEAFF
cdr3_nt: TGTGCCACCGGACAGGGGGCTTTGAACACTGAAGCTTTCTTT

j_call: TRBJ1-1
v_call: TRBV27
cdr3_length: 16
clone_size: -
d_call: TRBD1
cdr3_aa: CASSQPGQGMNTEAFF
cdr3_nt: TGTGCCAGCAGTCAGCCGGGACAGGGGATGAACACTGAAGCTTTCTTT